A single sample gave rise to the 4 T cell receptor beta chains below, sequenced in a study of beta chain features in type 1 diabetes. Study results and limitations: Shortening that was moderate but significant affected the TCRB CDR3s of Type 1 diabetes patients in all four CD4+ subsets.

No cognate antigen is known for these TCRs. TCRB transcripts that were expressed got sequenced, as all of the isolated RNA had been reverse transcribed. Repertoires were generated with immunoSEQ multiplex PCR, while TCRdb's copy carries only in-frame clones and drops some. The data contain 20,000 to 25,000 clones, less than 75% of them singletons. Sequencing was carried out using stem cell memory CD4+ T cells from blood. The receptor source for this set is a young man with type 1 diabetes.

The chain is built from TRBV30 and TRBJ2-1; a possible D gene is TRBD2 (5 bases). The CDR3 has 12 residues. V gave up 3 bases and J gave up 7 bases, with 10 bases separating them. Germline V gene data show CDR1 as GTSNPN and CDR2 as SVGIG (reference sequence). The CDR3 here is CAWSVSGNEQFF. The CDR3 nucleotides are TGTGCCTGGAGCGTCTCGGGAAATGAGCAGTTCTTC.

V and J are TRBV5-1 and TRBJ2-4; D ambiguous. This CDR3 spans 15 amino acids. Per germline, CDR1 SGHRS and CDR2 YFSETQ. V dropped 0 bases and J dropped 1 base, with 8 bases sitting between them. The CDR3 reads CASSLAPGAKNIQYF. The CDR3 coding sequence is TGCGCCAGCAGCTTGGCCCCGGGTGCCAAAAACATTCAGTACTTC.

This clone was seen more than once but under ten times. The V gene is TRBV5-1, the J gene TRBJ2-5; TRBD2 matches at 8 bases. The V and J ends lost 2 bases and 6 bases, in that order; junction bases with no gene match: 18. CDR3 size: 18 residues. Germline assignment: CDR1 SGHRS and CDR2 YFSETQ. The DNA of the CDR3 is TGCGCCAGCAGCTTCGACGGGACTAGACAGACCGCCCATCAGACCCAGTACTTC. Its protein is CASSFDGTRQTAHQTQYF. The full variable domain, its missing parts supplied by reference TRBV5-1 and TRBJ2-5, is KAGVTQTPRYLIKTRGQQVTLSCSPISGHRSVSWYQQTPGQGLQFLFEYFSETQRNKGNFPGRFSGRQFSNSRSEMNVSTLELGDSALYLCASSFDGTRQTAHQTQYFGPGTRLLVL.

In its sample, this clone was seen once. The rearrangement joins TRBV18 to TRBJ2-1, with D perhaps TRBD2 (5 bases). Germline V gene lookup returns CDR1 KGHSH and CDR2 LQKENI. V lost 2 bases and J 4 bases, leaving 9 bases between the germline ends. The CDR3 is made up of 14 amino acids. DNA for the CDR3: TGTGCCAGCTCACCAGATCCGGGATACAATGAGCAGTTCTTC. This codes for CASSPDPGYNEQFF. The whole variable domain, filled in from reference TRBV18 and TRBJ2-1, reads NAGVMQNPRHLVRRRGQEARLRCSPMKGHSHVYWYRQLPEEGLKFMVYLQKENIIDESGMPKERFSAEFPKEGPSILRIQQVVRGDSAAYFCASSPDPGYNEQFFGPGTRLTVL.